This T cell receptor beta chain was profiled in a study of cytomegalovirus exposure and HLA in healthy donors. V trimming: 5 bases; J trimming: 7 bases; junction bases outside the gene matches: 8. The germline V gene encodes CDR1 SGHNT and CDR2 YENEEA. CDR3 size: 14 residues. A remark on this clone: Its antigen is not known.

Vbeta (60) and Jbeta (13) primers were used in the PCR. In the study's own analysis: There were around 80 million unique TCR beta chains by a later count, and 8.5 million to 14 million of them were shared. Libraries were prepared by immunoSEQ multiplex PCR; TCRdb keeps only in-frame clonotypes and omits some of them. Clonal size and the V and J genes are those of that table, whereas D and trimming came from the DNA. The sample shows approximately 110,000 clones, less than 80% of them seen only once. Study-level points and caveats: In vitro testing confirmed a few CMV-associated chains as specific for CMV antigens.

Though probably carrying unrecorded immune exposures, donors were nominally healthy at sampling. Input material: PBMCs. The TCR sequence derives from a woman in her 30s in good health and CMV-seronegative. The rearrangement uses TRBV11-3 and TRBJ2-1; 7 nucleotides agree with TRBD2. The DNA for the CDR3 is TGTGCCAGCAGCCCCAGCGGGAACTGGAATGAGCAGTTCTTC. Translating it yields CASSPSGNWNEQFF.